The 6 T cell receptor beta chains below all came from one sample that was sequenced in a study of T cell responses to AZD1222 COVID-19 vaccine. Sequencing was performed with immunoSEQ multiplex PCR; in TCRdb, only in-frame clones are kept and a portion is missing. The data hold tens of thousands of clones, with 75% to 95% observed a single time. The sequencing used peripheral blood, collected 28 days after the second dose of the MenACWY control vaccine. The source of these receptors is an adult who received the MenACWY meningococcal vaccine as a control.

The chain recombines TRBV27 with TRBJ1-1; D unresolved. CDR1 is MNHEY and CDR2 is SMNVEV in the germline V gene (reference sequence). This CDR3 has 13 amino acids. V gave up 6 bases and J gave up 6 bases, with 14 bases separating them. The CDR3 nucleotides are TGTGCCAGCAGCTTCGGAATTAACGCTGAAGCTTTCTTT. Amino acids: CASSFGINAEAFF.

The rearrangement joins TRBV2 to TRBJ1-1; TRBD1 matches at 7 bases. Losses at the gene ends were 4 bases for V and 1 base for J; bases not matched to a gene: 0. CDR1 is SNHLY and CDR2 is FYNNEI in the germline V gene. The CDR3 sequence is 13 residues long. The DNA of the CDR3 is TGTGCCAGCAGTGGGGACAGGAACACTGAAGCTTTCTTT. This encodes CASSGDRNTEAFF.

A single count supports this clone. CDR3 sequence reads: CASSPSGIKNTGELFF. CDR3 coding DNA: TGTGCCAGCAGCCCTAGTGGCATCAAGAACACCGGGGAGCTGTTTTTT. The chain couples TRBV7-9 to TRBJ2-2; unclear D gene. CDR1 SEHNR and CDR2 FQNEAQ come from the germline V gene (reference sequence). This CDR3 has 16 amino acids. V was trimmed by 5 bases and J by 1 base, leaving 14 bases between them. Looking up the rest from reference TRBV7-9 and TRBJ2-2 gives the full variable domain: DTGVSQNPRHKITKRGQNVTFRCDPISEHNRLYWYRQTLGQGPEFLTYFQNEAQLEKSRLLSDRFSAERPKGSFSTLEIQRTEQGDSAMYLCASSPSGIKNTGELFFGEGSRLTVL.

The chain couples TRBV5-1 to TRBJ2-3; 13 bases align to TRBD2. Germline-derived CDR1 and CDR2 are SGHRS and YFSETQ. The trim removed 4 bases at V and 11 bases at J, leaving 10 bases unmatched. CDR3 length: 15 residues. CDR3 nucleotides: TGCGCCAGCAGCCCAACTAGCGGGAGGGTGCTAGAGCAGTATTTT. The encoded protein is CASSPTSGRVLEQYF. Full variable domain (missing parts from reference TRBV5-1 and TRBJ2-3): KAGVTQTPRYLIKTRGQQVTLSCSPISGHRSVSWYQQTPGQGLQFLFEYFSETQRNKGNFPGRFSGRQFSNSRSEMNVSTLELGDSALYLCASSPTSGRVLEQYFGPGTRLTVL.

The gene calls are TRBV6-4 and TRBJ1-2; no clear D gene. The V and J ends lost 2 bases and 4 bases respectively, with 20 bases between them. CDR1 and CDR2 (germline): MRHNA, SNTAGT. CDR3 size: 17 residues. This CDR3 reads CASSDKKGSQSGYGYTF. The CDR3 DNA follows: TGTGCCAGCAGTGACAAAAAGGGCTCTCAATCAGGCTATGGCTACACCTTC.

The chain carries TRBV18 and TRBJ1-4, with D maybe TRBD1 (5 bases). The germline V gene has CDR1 KGHSH and CDR2 LQKENI. V gave up 8 bases and J gave up 5 bases, with 12 bases separating them. The CDR3 is 13 residues long. The DNA for the CDR3 is TGTGCCAGCCAACGGGGCGAGAATGAAAAACTGTTTTTT. Its protein product is CASQRGENEKLFF.